These T cell receptor beta chains were read from a single sample in a study of beta chain features in type 1 diabetes. Libraries were prepared by immunoSEQ multiplex PCR; TCRdb keeps only in-frame clonotypes and omits some of them. The table has about 160,000 clones, approximately 8.1% seen once. Sequenced material: central memory CD4+ T cells from blood. These receptors were collected from a woman aged 40 to 50 with type 1 diabetes. Both conserved end residues are part of each CDR3. The D gene is left open where the match is weak. Clone size appears in some rows only: once, few, many, or a class for an expanded clone.

.	TRBV11-2	TRBJ2-4	.	TGTGCCAGCAGCTTAGACGGACAGCCCTGGGACATTCAGTACTTC	CASSLDGQPWDIQYF
TRBD1	TRBV28	TRBJ2-5	few	TGTGCCGGACAGGGAAACCAAGAGACCCAGTACTTC	CAGQGNQETQYF
TRBD1	TRBV7-9	TRBJ2-1	few	TGTGCCAGCAGCTTTAACCCCAGGGGGGAGCAGTTCTTC	CASSFNPRGEQFF
.	TRBV4-2	TRBJ2-1	.	TGTGCCAGCAGCCACCCGGACCGACAGAATGAGCAGTTCTTC	CASSHPDRQNEQFF
.	TRBV11-3	TRBJ1-3	few	TGTGCCAGCAGCCTAACCCGGGACACCATATATTTT	CASSLTRDTIYF
TRBD1	TRBV7-9	TRBJ2-7	few	TGTGCCAGCAGCTTTGGACAGGGGTGGGCCGAGCAGTACTTC	CASSFGQGWAEQYF
.	TRBV5-4	TRBJ2-7	.	TGTGCCAGCAGCTTAGCGGACAGAGACTACGAGCAGTACTTC	CASSLADRDYEQYF
TRBD1	TRBV27	TRBJ1-1	.	TGTGCCAGCAGCCCAGGGGGCTTCGGGACTGAAGCTTTCTTT	CASSPGGFGTEAFF
.	TRBV5-1	TRBJ1-2	few	TGCGCCAGCAGCTTGGAGGTGACAGTTAGCTATGGCTACACCTTC	CASSLEVTVSYGYTF
TRBD2	TRBV29-1	TRBJ2-3	.	TGCAGCGTGCCAGGACTAGCGGGGAGCGGAGATACGCAGTATTTT	CSVPGLAGSGDTQYF
.	TRBV4-3	TRBJ1-2	.	TGCGCCAGCAGTCCGGACAGATCTAACTATGGCTACACCTTC	CASSPDRSNYGYTF
.	TRBV21-1	TRBJ1-2	.	TGTGCCAGCAGCAAAGAGGGGGTGGATGGCTACACCTTC	CASSKEGVDGYTF
TRBD2	TRBV7-9	TRBJ2-5	few	TGTGCCAGCAGCTTCGGTGCGGGAGGGAGTGTGGAGACCCAGTACTTC	CASSFGAGGSVETQYF
.	TRBV6-4	TRBJ1-2	.	TGTGCCAGCAGTCCCGATCTCGGGAGCTATGGCTACACCTTC	CASSPDLGSYGYTF
.	TRBV7-3	TRBJ2-5	.	TGTGCCAGCAGCTTATCTCTGGAGACCCAGTACTTC	CASSLSLETQYF
.	TRBV5-1	TRBJ2-7	.	TGCGCCAGCAGCTTCGGTGACAGGCCAGGCTACGAGCAGTACTTC	CASSFGDRPGYEQYF
.	TRBV5-1	TRBJ2-1	.	TGCGCCAGCAGTAGCGGCTCCTACAATGAGCAGTTCTTC	CASSSGSYNEQFF
TRBD2	TRBV19	TRBJ2-1	.	TGTGCCAGTAGTATAGGACTAGCGGGAGGATCCTACAATGAGCAGTTCTTC	CASSIGLAGGSYNEQFF
.	TRBV5-1	TRBJ2-1	many	TGCGCCAGCAGCTTGAGACAGCCCAATGAGCAGTTCTTC	CASSLRQPNEQFF
.	TRBV7-2	TRBJ2-7	.	TGTGCCAGCAGCTTAGGGGCAGGGTGGTCCTACGAGCAGTACTTC	CASSLGAGWSYEQYF
.	TRBV2	TRBJ2-6	many	TGTGCCAGCTCAGGGGATTCTGGGGCCAACGTCCTGACTTTC	CASSGDSGANVLTF
TRBD1	TRBV28	TRBJ1-2	few	TGTGCCAGCAGGGGACAGAGCTACTATGGCTACACCTTC	CASRGQSYYGYTF
.	TRBV9	TRBJ1-5	few	TGTGCCAGCAGCCTACAGGGCTATAGCAATCAGCCCCAGCATTTT	CASSLQGYSNQPQHF
.	TRBV28	TRBJ1-2	.	TGTGCCAGCAGTTTATCAGGGAACTATGGCTACACCTTC	CASSLSGNYGYTF
TRBD1	TRBV30	TRBJ2-1	many	TGTGCCTGGAGCGGGGACAGGGCTGAGCAGTTCTTC	CAWSGDRAEQFF
TRBD1	TRBV5-4	TRBJ2-1	.	TGTGCCAGCAGGCCGACAGGGGGCGTCTACAATGAGCAGTTCTTC	CASRPTGGVYNEQFF
TRBD1	TRBV27	TRBJ1-3	.	TGTGCCAGCAGTCGGACAGGGGTAGGAGGAAACACCATATATTTT	CASSRTGVGGNTIYF